This TCR beta chain was identified during a study of Ad26.COV2.S vaccination and SARS-CoV-2 variants. Overall study context: Ad26.COV2.S given intramuscularly, once or twice 56 days apart.

CDR1 and CDR2 from the germline V gene are SGHNT and YYREEE (reference sequence). V gave up 4 bases and J gave up 5 bases; unmatched junction bases: 8. This CDR3 has 15 residues. Treatment described: 19 received Ad26.COV2.S at low or high dose, single or two shots; about five received placebo; per-sample allocation not given. Collection of samples fell on day 63 after the first vaccine or placebo injection. The protocol was immunoSEQ multiplex PCR, while the TCRdb copy is restricted to in-frame clones and leaves out a portion. The sample shows hundreds of thousands of clones, about 89% of them seen only once.

The chain employs TRBV5-4 and TRBJ1-4; TRBD1 aligns across 7 bases. The origin of this receptor is a person aged 18-65 years who received the Ad26.COV2.S COVID-19 vaccine or a placebo. The sample in question was peripheral blood, obtained in a trial of Ad26.COV2.S vaccine versus placebo. The CDR3 reads CASSVRQGQNEKLFF. CDR3 DNA: TGTGCCAGCAGCGTTCGACAGGGTCAAAATGAAAAACTGTTTTTT. The full variable domain, rest sourced from reference TRBV5-4 and TRBJ1-4, is ETGVTQSPTHLIKTRGQQVTLRCSSQSGHNTVSWYQQALGQGPQFIFQYYREEENGRGNFPPRFSGLQFPNYSSELNVNALELDDSALYLCASSVRQGQNEKLFFGSGTQLSVL.